The rows below give T cell receptor beta chains drawn from one sample of a study of follicular helper T cells after annual influenza vaccination. Here immunoSEQ multiplex PCR was the method, and the copy in TCRdb shows in-frame clones only, minus some. The repertoire holds 9,300 or so clones, with roughly 85% as singletons. The specimen was CXCR5+ CD38- circulating T follicular helper cells from blood, collected on the day of influenza vaccination. These receptors came from an adult who received the influenza vaccine. Each CDR3 is given with its conserved first and last residue. Fields, in order: J gene, clone size, V gene, D gene, CDR3 DNA, CDR3 protein. The D gene is left open where the match is weak. Clone size is given for some rows only: seen once, a few or many times, or a class if the clone is expanded.

>TRBJ1-2|-|TRBV11-2|TRBD1
TGTGCCAGCAGCCCGGACAGGGACTATGGCTACACCTTC
CASSPDRDYGYTF
>TRBJ2-5|-|TRBV2|-
TGTGCCAGCAGTGCTCGGGGGCGGGAGACCCAGTACTTC
CASSARGRETQYF
>TRBJ1-1|-|TRBV5-5|-
TGTGCCAGCAGCTCATACGAAATAGCTTTCTTT
CASSSYEIAFF
>TRBJ2-3|-|TRBV27|-
TGTGCCAGCAGTTTAGATGGCGGACAATACACAGATACGCAGTATTTT
CASSLDGGQYTDTQYF
>TRBJ1-1|-|TRBV5-4|-
TGTGCCAGCAGCTTGGCCGGGGGGCAAGGGAACACTGAAGCTTTCTTT
CASSLAGGQGNTEAFF
>TRBJ2-4|-|TRBV5-1|TRBD1
TGCGCCAGCAGCTTCTCCGGGACAGGGGGCGAGATTCAGTACTTC
CASSFSGTGGEIQYF
>TRBJ2-5|-|TRBV28|-
TGTGCCAGCAGCGGCCCCCAAGAGACCCAGTACTTC
CASSGPQETQYF
>TRBJ1-2|few|TRBV6-5|TRBD1
TGTGCCAGCAGGATATCGACAGGGAGAGGCTACACCTTC
CASRISTGRGYTF
>TRBJ1-1|-|TRBV11-2|-
TGTGCCAGCAGCCTCGTGGGCCTGCCGCTCTTT
CASSLVGLPLF
>TRBJ2-2|once|TRBV25-1|-
TGTGCCAGCAGTGACAGGGGGAACACCGGGGAGCTGTTTTTT
CASSDRGNTGELFF
>TRBJ2-1|-|TRBV29-1|TRBD2
TGCAGCGTGGCGGGAGGGCCGGTCCATGAGCAGTTCTTC
CSVAGGPVHEQFF
>TRBJ2-5|-|TRBV2|TRBD2
TGTGCCAGCAGTGAGGGACTAGCGGGACAAGAGACCCAGTACTTC
CASSEGLAGQETQYF
>TRBJ2-2|-|TRBV7-6|-
TGTGCCAGCAGCTTAGTAACGAGTACCGGGGAGCTGTTTTTT
CASSLVTSTGELFF
>TRBJ1-3|-|TRBV18|-
TGTGCCAGCTCACCACCGAACGTACCAGGAAACACCATATATTTT
CASSPPNVPGNTIYF
>TRBJ1-2|-|TRBV30|-
TGTGCCTGGAGTGTAAGCTCTGGGGGCTACACCTTC
CAWSVSSGGYTF
>TRBJ2-2|-|TRBV28|TRBD2
TGTGCCAGCAGTCCCATAGTCCGGCTAGCGGGAGGCACCGGGGAGCTGTTTTTT
CASSPIVRLAGGTGELFF
>TRBJ1-2|-|TRBV28|-
TGTGCCAGCTTCCTGTCTGCAGGGGATGGCTACACCTTC
CASFLSAGDGYTF
>TRBJ2-7|-|TRBV13|TRBD2
TGTGCCAGCAGCTTCCGGACTAGCGGGAGTTACGAGCAGTACTTC
CASSFRTSGSYEQYF
>TRBJ2-7|-|TRBV11-2|TRBD2
TGTGCCAGCAGCGCTGGACTAGCGGATCTTTACGAGCAGTACTTC
CASSAGLADLYEQYF
>TRBJ1-4|-|TRBV9|-
TGTGCCAGCAGCGTACGGGGGGACGGGAATGAAAAACTGTTTTTT
CASSVRGDGNEKLFF
>TRBJ1-1|-|TRBV19|-
TGTGCCAGTTTCTCGCAGATGAACACTGAAGCTTTCTTT
CASFSQMNTEAFF
>TRBJ2-7|-|TRBV6-5|-
TGTGCCAGCAGTTACTCCGCTAGCTCCTACGAGCAGTACTTC
CASSYSASSYEQYF
>TRBJ1-2|-|TRBV28|-
TGTGCCAGCAGTTTATCAGTCTTTGGGGCGCGTGGCTACACCTTC
CASSLSVFGARGYTF
>TRBJ1-3|-|TRBV29-1|TRBD1
TGCAGCGTTACAGGGGGAGAAAACACCATATATTTT
CSVTGGENTIYF
>TRBJ2-2|-|TRBV5-1|-
TGCGCCAGCACCAGGGACCCTACGAACACCGGGGAGCTGTTTTTT
CASTRDPTNTGELFF
>TRBJ2-7|-|TRBV28|TRBD1
TGTGCCAGCAACCGACAGGGCTCCTACGAGCAGTACTTC
CASNRQGSYEQYF
>TRBJ2-2|once|TRBV5-1|TRBD1
TGCGCCAGCAGCCCCGACAGGGTGAGCACCGGGGAGCTGTTTTTT
CASSPDRVSTGELFF
>TRBJ2-7|few|TRBV7-8|-
TGTGCCAGCAGCTTAGTTTCCCAGCAGAAAGCGGAGCAGTACTTC
CASSLVSQQKAEQYF
>TRBJ1-2|-|TRBV2|TRBD1
TGTGCCAGCCGACCAACCAGACAGGGGACGTATGGCTACACCTTC
CASRPTRQGTYGYTF
>TRBJ2-3|-|TRBV28|-
TGTGCCAGCAGTAGAAAGCTATCTAGCACAGATACGCAGTATTTT
CASSRKLSSTDTQYF
>TRBJ2-1|-|TRBV11-3|-
TGTGCCAGCAGCTTAGACACCGGGGCCGAGCAGTTCTTC
CASSLDTGAEQFF
>TRBJ2-7|-|TRBV5-1|-
TGCGCCAGCAGCCTGGGTTTCGGAGCGGCCTCCTACGAGCAGTACTTC
CASSLGFGAASYEQYF
>TRBJ1-5|-|TRBV15|-
TGTGCCACCAGCAGAGGTAGCAATCAGCCCCAGCATTTT
CATSRGSNQPQHF
>TRBJ1-3|few|TRBV28|-
TGTGCCAGCCTACCGGGGGTAGCGGGAAACACCATATATTTT
CASLPGVAGNTIYF
>TRBJ2-7|few|TRBV5-1|-
TGCGCCAGCAACCCCGGCGAACGATCCTACGAGCAGTACTTC
CASNPGERSYEQYF
>TRBJ1-1|once|TRBV15|-
TGTGCCACCAGCAGAGAGGGGTACATGAACACTGAAGCTTTCTTT
CATSREGYMNTEAFF
>TRBJ1-5|-|TRBV18|-
TGTGCCAGCTCACCAGCAGGTACCACCCGAAATCAGCCCCAGCATTTT
CASSPAGTTRNQPQHF
>TRBJ1-2|-|TRBV5-4|-
TGTGCCAGCAGCCGGGACGGACACTATGGCTACACCTTC
CASSRDGHYGYTF
>TRBJ2-6|-|TRBV28|TRBD2
TGTGCCAGCAGTCCCCCCCGAGCGGGAGTATCGGGTGGGGCCAACGTCCTGACTTTC
CASSPPRAGVSGGANVLTF
>TRBJ1-5|-|TRBV19|-
TGTGCCAGTAGTATAGACGGTGGGGGCGGTCAGCCCCAGCATTTT
CASSIDGGGGQPQHF
>TRBJ2-7|few|TRBV6-1|TRBD2
TGTGCCAGCAGTGAACTTCCGGCTAGCGGGGACTACGAGCAGTACTTC
CASSELPASGDYEQYF
>TRBJ2-3|-|TRBV19|TRBD2
TGTGCCAGTAGTATAGTAGCGGGAGATGCAGATACGCAGTATTTT
CASSIVAGDADTQYF
>TRBJ2-1|few|TRBV7-9|TRBD2
TGTGCCAGCGCTCCCGGGACTAGCGGGAGGGATGAGCAGTTCTTC
CASAPGTSGRDEQFF
>TRBJ2-3|once|TRBV7-3|-
TGTGCCAGCAGCTTAACAGTCGGCACAGATACGCAGTATTTT
CASSLTVGTDTQYF
>TRBJ2-4|-|TRBV15|-
TGTGCCACCAGCAGAGATAGAAACCTAGCCAAAAACATTCAGTACTTC
CATSRDRNLAKNIQYF
>TRBJ2-3|-|TRBV30|TRBD2
TGTGCCTGGGGGACTAGCGGTACAGATACGCAGTATTTT
CAWGTSGTDTQYF